This TCR beta chain derives from a study of blood T cell repertoires in COVID-19. Overall study context: COVID-19 samples from acute and convalescent phases originated in the United States, Italy and Spain.

The cohort comprised adults aged about 18 to 100 years residing in approximately 25 US areas. Cohort assignment relied on participant-reported clinical history. This clone was seen just once. Clones were sequenced by immunoSEQ multiplex PCR, and TCRdb holds only the in-frame ones, with some missing. The sample includes roughly 160,000 clones, roughly four fifths of them seen just once. The CDR3 runs 17 residues. The V segment lost 6 bases and the J segment 0 bases; nucleotides outside the gene matches: 13. Germline CDR1 reads WNHNN; CDR2 reads SYGVQD (reference sequence). Input material: PBMCs or T cells enriched from blood (not recorded which). The origin of this receptor is a man between 50 and 59 years old who had recovered from COVID-19. The chain combines TRBV10-1 with TRBJ2-7, with 8 bases identical to TRBD2. This CDR3 is CASSPQAGGRDSYEQYF. CDR3 DNA: TGCGCCAGCAGCCCTCAGGCGGGGGGTCGGGACTCCTACGAGCAGTACTTC.